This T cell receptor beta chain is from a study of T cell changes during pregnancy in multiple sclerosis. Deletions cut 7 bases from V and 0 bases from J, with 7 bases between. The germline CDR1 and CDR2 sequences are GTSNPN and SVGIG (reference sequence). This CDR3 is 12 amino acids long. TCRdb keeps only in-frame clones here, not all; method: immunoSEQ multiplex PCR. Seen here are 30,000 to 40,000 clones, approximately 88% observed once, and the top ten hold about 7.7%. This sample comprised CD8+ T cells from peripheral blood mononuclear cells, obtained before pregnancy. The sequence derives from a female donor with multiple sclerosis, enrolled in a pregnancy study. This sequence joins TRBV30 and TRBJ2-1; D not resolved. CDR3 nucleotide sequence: TGTGCCTCCGACAACTCCTACAATGAGCAGTTCTTC. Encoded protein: CASDNSYNEQFF.